The rows below give T cell receptor beta chains drawn from one sample of a study of T cells in localized non-small cell lung cancer. Generated by immunoSEQ multiplex PCR, the TCRdb table keeps only in-frame clones and is missing some. The data contain 40,000 or so clones, about 85% of them seen just once; the ten biggest clones take up over 30%. The sample in question was PBMCs, obtained before any cancer treatment. Receptor source: a woman aged 40 to 75 with stage II squamous cell lung carcinoma. Both conserved end residues are part of each CDR3. A D gene is named only where the DNA matches it firmly. Expanded clones get a size class; other rows say once, few or many, or leave the size out.

V: TRBV28
size: .
J: TRBJ1-3
D: .
CDR3: CASSSPQGGTGNTIYF
DNA: TGTGCCAGCAGTTCTCCGCAGGGTGGTACTGGAAACACCATATATTTT

V: TRBV2
size: once
J: TRBJ2-5
D: TRBD1
CDR3: CASRTGTGDETQYF
DNA: TGTGCCAGCAGAACCGGGACAGGGGACGAGACCCAGTACTTC

V: TRBV7-2
size: .
J: TRBJ1-5
D: TRBD1
CDR3: CASSFTGGTNQPQHF
DNA: TGTGCCAGCAGCTTTACAGGGGGCACGAATCAGCCCCAGCATTTT

V: TRBV2
size: .
J: TRBJ2-7
D: TRBD1
CDR3: CASSPGTGATYEQYF
DNA: TGTGCCAGCAGTCCTGGGACAGGGGCTACCTACGAGCAGTACTTC

V: TRBV19
size: .
J: TRBJ1-5
D: .
CDR3: CASSGWSNQPQHF
DNA: TGTGCCAGTAGTGGGTGGAGCAATCAGCCCCAGCATTTT

V: TRBV5-4
size: .
J: TRBJ2-5
D: .
CDR3: CASSPGTSPETQYF
DNA: TGTGCCAGCAGCCCCGGGACTTCTCCAGAGACCCAGTACTTC

V: TRBV18
size: .
J: TRBJ2-5
D: .
CDR3: CASSPPGSKGVPPTRRETQYF
DNA: TGTGCCAGCTCACCCCCGGGGAGTAAAGGGGTTCCCCCAACCCGCCGGGAGACCCAGTACTTC

V: TRBV28
size: .
J: TRBJ2-5
D: .
CDR3: CASSLPLADQETQYF
DNA: TGTGCCAGCAGTTTACCCCTCGCAGACCAAGAGACCCAGTACTTC

V: TRBV7-9
size: few
J: TRBJ2-7
D: .
CDR3: CASSSGPYEQYF
DNA: TGTGCCAGCAGCTCGGGGCCCTACGAGCAGTACTTC

V: TRBV7-3
size: .
J: TRBJ2-6
D: .
CDR3: CASSFVDAGANVLTF
DNA: TGTGCCAGCAGCTTCGTGGATGCCGGGGCCAACGTCCTGACTTTC

V: TRBV10-3
size: .
J: TRBJ1-4
D: TRBD1
CDR3: CAIRQGADEKLFF
DNA: TGTGCCATACGACAGGGGGCTGATGAAAAACTGTTTTTT

V: TRBV19
size: .
J: TRBJ1-1
D: .
CDR3: CASSIGIRGDTEAFF
DNA: TGTGCCAGTAGTATTGGGATAAGAGGGGACACTGAAGCTTTCTTT

V: TRBV7-2
size: .
J: TRBJ1-1
D: .
CDR3: CASSLTIGVGTEAFF
DNA: TGTGCCAGCAGCTTAACGATCGGCGTCGGCACTGAAGCTTTCTTT

V: TRBV19
size: .
J: TRBJ1-1
D: .
CDR3: CASSIVQRTAPEAFF
DNA: TGTGCCAGTAGTATAGTTCAGCGGACAGCCCCTGAAGCTTTCTTT

V: TRBV18
size: .
J: TRBJ2-1
D: .
CDR3: CASSPEGPTKGEQFF
DNA: TGTGCCAGCTCACCCGAGGGACCTACGAAGGGTGAGCAGTTCTTC

V: TRBV27
size: .
J: TRBJ2-2
D: .
CDR3: CASSSRARAGELFF
DNA: TGTGCCAGCAGTTCCCGGGCCCGCGCCGGGGAGCTGTTTTTT

V: TRBV2
size: .
J: TRBJ1-5
D: .
CDR3: CASSGPGILGNQPQHF
DNA: TGTGCCAGCAGTGGGCCAGGGATTTTGGGCAATCAGCCCCAGCATTTT

V: TRBV15
size: .
J: TRBJ1-1
D: .
CDR3: CATSRSGGTYTEAFF
DNA: TGTGCCACCAGCAGGTCAGGCGGGACGTACACTGAAGCTTTCTTT

V: TRBV10-3
size: .
J: TRBJ2-1
D: .
CDR3: CAISEQGRANEQFF
DNA: TGTGCCATCAGTGAGCAAGGGCGCGCCAATGAGCAGTTCTTC

V: TRBV7-8
size: .
J: TRBJ1-2
D: .
CDR3: CASSFKVGGREGGYTF
DNA: TGTGCCAGCAGCTTCAAGGTCGGGGGGCGCGAGGGTGGCTACACCTTC

V: TRBV28
size: .
J: TRBJ1-1
D: .
CDR3: CASSPLGSNTEAFF
DNA: TGTGCCAGCAGTCCCCTGGGTTCCAACACTGAAGCTTTCTTT

V: TRBV2
size: .
J: TRBJ2-2
D: .
CDR3: CASSERGQEVGELFF
DNA: TGTGCCAGCAGTGAAAGGGGTCAGGAAGTCGGGGAGCTGTTTTTT

V: TRBV5-1
size: once
J: TRBJ2-5
D: .
CDR3: CASSLDGTVGGETQYF
DNA: TGCGCCAGCAGCTTGGACGGGACAGTGGGGGGGGAGACCCAGTACTTC

V: TRBV9
size: .
J: TRBJ2-2
D: .
CDR3: CASSGLGTLTGELFF
DNA: TGTGCCAGCAGCGGCCTCGGGACTCTCACCGGGGAGCTGTTTTTT

V: TRBV6-1
size: .
J: TRBJ2-3
D: .
CDR3: CASSVAGPDTQYF
DNA: TGTGCCAGCAGTGTTGCAGGGCCAGATACGCAGTATTTT

V: TRBV5-1
size: .
J: TRBJ2-2
D: .
CDR3: CASSNSPGAGELFF
DNA: TGCGCCAGCAGCAATTCCCCTGGGGCCGGGGAGCTGTTTTTT

V: TRBV25-1
size: .
J: TRBJ2-2
D: .
CDR3: CASSEFGLGYTGELFF
DNA: TGTGCCAGCAGTGAATTTGGCTTGGGGTACACCGGGGAGCTGTTTTTT

V: TRBV5-8
size: .
J: TRBJ1-1
D: TRBD1
CDR3: CASSSERTGGAGAFF
DNA: TGTGCCAGCAGCTCCGAACGGACAGGGGGCGCGGGAGCTTTCTTT

V: TRBV27
size: .
J: TRBJ2-1
D: TRBD2
CDR3: CASSLEPTSAEQFF
DNA: TGTGCCAGCAGTCTGGAACCCACTAGCGCCGAGCAGTTCTTC

V: TRBV12-5
size: .
J: TRBJ2-3
D: .
CDR3: CASGSTMPDTQYF
DNA: TGTGCTAGTGGTTCCACCATGCCAGATACGCAGTATTTT

V: TRBV4-3
size: .
J: TRBJ2-3
D: .
CDR3: CASSQDSDTWATDTQYF
DNA: TGCGCCAGCAGCCAAGATAGTGACACTTGGGCCACAGATACGCAGTATTTT

V: TRBV9
size: .
J: TRBJ2-3
D: TRBD2
CDR3: CASSPAGGRTDTQYF
DNA: TGTGCCAGCAGCCCTGCGGGGGGCCGCACAGATACGCAGTATTTT